Following are 29 T cell receptor beta chains from one sample sequenced in a study of spatial heterogeneity in lung cancer (dated by TCRdb to about 2019). Reading the label with the study, this specimen's time point is: sample taken at primary tumor resection. Preparation of the library involved 5' RACE. Sequencing took place on a NextSeq 500. The public reads were reprocessed in TCRdb via fastp at Q25 and MiXCR, keeping in-frame beta chains. Here each entry gathers all rows of one CDR3 protein and keeps the most common genes and DNA. The sample records 30,000 to 45,000 distinct CDR3 sequences, under 8% of which are singletons. 25% to 30% of the sample goes to the ten largest clones. The sample consisted of PBMCs, taken at surgery. The receptors were gathered from a female donor with early-stage non-small cell lung cancer.

At least ten counts were recorded for this clonotype. This chain links TRBV11-2 with TRBJ2-5; no clear D. Between the trimmed V and J ends, which lost 4 bases and 1 base, there was a span of 16 bases. The CDR3 consists of 16 residues. The germline V gene encodes CDR1 SGHAT and CDR2 FQNNGV. In nucleotides, the CDR3 is TGTGCCAGCAGCTCCCCCCTAAGTGTTGGCCAAGAGACCCAGTACTTC. As protein: CASSSPLSVGQETQYF.

CDR3 region: CASSPTPNRGYGYTF. CDR3 DNA sequence: TGTGCCAGCTCGCCAACCCCGAACAGGGGGTATGGCTACACCTTC. The V gene is TRBV18, the J gene TRBJ1-2, with 8 bases identical to TRBD1. V lost 6 bases and J lost 5; bases outside the gene matches: 11. This CDR3 comprises 15 residues. Germline CDR1 reads KGHSH; CDR2 reads LQKENI.

This clonotype appeared many times. The gene calls are TRBV7-2 and TRBJ2-1; 8 bases agree with TRBD2. V gave up 1 base and J gave up 2 bases; unmatched junction bases: 4. The germline gives CDR1 SGHTA, CDR2 FQGNSA. The length of the CDR3 is 16 residues. The CDR3 bases are TGTGCCAGCAGCTTAGTCCCGGGAGGGCCCTACAATGAGCAGTTCTTC. Translating gives CASSLVPGGPYNEQFF.

For the CDR3, the DNA is TGTGCCACCCGACCTGATTACAATGAGCAGTTCTTC. Its protein product is CATRPDYNEQFF. The chain couples TRBV10-3 to TRBJ2-1; D is unresolved. V dropped 10 bases and J dropped 4 bases, with 11 bases sitting between them. CDR3 length: 12 residues. CDR1 and CDR2 (germline): ENHRY, SYGVKD.

The chain couples TRBV29-1 to TRBJ2-5; no clear D. Germline V gene data show CDR1 as SQVTM and CDR2 as ANQGSEA. V was shortened by 2 bases and J by 5 bases, with 9 bases between the two germline ends. The CDR3 loop spans 12 amino acids. CDR3 protein: CSVEKGSETQYF. CDR3 nucleotide sequence: TGCAGCGTTGAAAAGGGTTCCGAGACCCAGTACTTC.

This clonotype was recorded many times. The CDR3 region is CASSPKVLVTEAFF. Here the CDR3 DNA reads TGTGCCAGCTCACCAAAAGTTTTGGTCACTGAAGCTTTCTTT. The chain joins TRBV18 to TRBJ1-1; no reliable D call. Germline assignment: CDR1 KGHSH and CDR2 LQKENI. The CDR3 covers 14 residues. Trimming stripped 2 bases from V and 4 bases from J, with 11 bases between.

The chain recombines TRBV28 with TRBJ1-6; TRBD1 is a possible D gene (5 bases). Germline loops: CDR1 MDHEN, CDR2 SYDVKM. CDR3 length equals 13 residues. V lost 4 bases to trimming and J lost 8 bases, with 9 bases between them. The CDR3 spells CASSSRTYSPLHF. CDR3 coding DNA: TGTGCCAGCAGTTCAAGGACATATTCACCCCTCCACTTT.

This clonotype was counted only a few times. This rearrangement joins TRBV5-1 to TRBJ1-1; 9 nucleotides match TRBD1. With V trimmed by 1 base and J by 0 bases, 4 bases remained unmatched. Per germline, CDR1 SGHRS and CDR2 YFSETQ. The CDR3 extends over 16 amino acids. The CDR3 DNA follows: TGCGCCAGCAGCTTGACAGGGGGCATAGTGAACACTGAAGCTTTCTTT. Residues: CASSLTGGIVNTEAFF.

The rearrangement links TRBV4-3 to TRBJ2-5, with D hard to call. CDR1 is LGHNA and CDR2 is YSLEER in the germline V gene. This CDR3 has 14 amino acids. Trimming stripped 3 bases from V and 1 base from J, with 9 bases between. CDR3 nucleotide sequence: TGCGCCAGCAGCCACTGGGGAACCCAAGAGACCCAGTACTTC. Its translation: CASSHWGTQETQYF.

This clonotype was counted at least ten times. The J gene is TRBJ1-2, the V gene TRBV11-2; unclear D gene. CDR1 and CDR2 (germline): SGHAT, FQNNGV. The CDR3 contains 12 residues. Trimming removed 5 bases at V and 5 bases at J, with 9 bases between. DNA for the CDR3: TGTGCCAGCAGCGTTGACCAGTATGGCTACACCTTC. Amino acids: CASSVDQYGYTF.

This clonotype is termed medium-sized. This rearrangement joins TRBV6-5 to TRBJ2-3; a possible D gene is TRBD2 (5 bases). Trimming removed 5 bases from V and 1 base from J, with 13 bases in between. Germline V gene sequence: CDR1 MNHEY, CDR2 SVGAGI. This CDR3 contains 15 residues. This chain's CDR3 is CASSLRGEGTDTQYF. CDR3 DNA sequence: TGTGCCAGCAGTCTACGGGGAGAGGGCACAGATACGCAGTATTTT.

This clonotype showed up many times. The V call is TRBV20-1, the J call TRBJ2-5; D unclear. V lost 5 bases and J lost 2, with 15 bases in between. The length of the CDR3 is 14 residues. CDR1 is DFQATT and CDR2 is SNEGSKA in the germline V gene (reference sequence). For the CDR3, the DNA is TGCAGTGCTCCCGAAAGCTGGGCGCAAGAGACCCAGTACTTC. It specifies CSAPESWAQETQYF.

The chain links TRBV28 to TRBJ2-5, with TRBD2 matching over 7 bases. Germline CDR1 MDHEN, CDR2 SYDVKM. Losses at the gene ends were 6 bases for V and 12 bases for J; bases not matched to a gene: 10. There are 12 residues in the CDR3. The CDR3, as DNA: TGTGCCAGCAGCCAGACTAGCCGAAGCAAGTACTTC. Protein: CASSQTSRSKYF. The whole variable domain, remainder taken from reference TRBV28 and TRBJ2-5, is DVKVTQSSRYLVKRTGEKVFLECVQDMDHENMFWYRQDPGLGLRLIYFSYDVKMKEKGDIPEGYSVSREKKERFSLILESASTNQTSMYLCASSQTSRSKYFGPGTRLLVL.

This clonotype was picked up many times. The chain uses TRBV20-1 and TRBJ1-2, with a possible D match to TRBD1 (5 bases). CDR3 size: 16 residues. V was cut by 2 bases and J by 5 bases, with 21 bases left in between. CDR1 is DFQATT, CDR2 SNEGSKA, per germline (reference sequence). DNA for the CDR3: TGCAGTGCTAGAAAGGGTGGGAGAACAGGTAGTTATGGCTACACCTTC. Amino acid sequence: CSARKGGRTGSYGYTF.

The rearrangement joins TRBV3-1 to TRBJ2-2; no clear D gene. Trimming removed 0 bases at V and 2 bases at J, with 10 bases between. Germline CDR1 reads LGHDT; CDR2 reads YNNKEL (reference sequence). The CDR3 loop spans 16 amino acids. Here the CDR3 DNA reads TGTGCCAGCAGCCAAGATCTAGGGTCCAACACCGGGGAGCTGTTTTTT. Its protein is CASSQDLGSNTGELFF.

This clonotype was recorded at least ten times. The V call is TRBV5-1, the J call TRBJ2-1; tentatively, D is TRBD1 or TRBD2 (5 bases each). With 4 bases removed from V and 6 bases from J, the gap between germline ends came to 14 bases. CDR3 size: 14 residues. From germline, CDR1 is SGHRS and CDR2 YFSETQ. CDR3 bases: TGCGCCAGCAGCCCGGACGGGACCCGCAATGAGCAGTTCTTC. This gives the protein CASSPDGTRNEQFF.

The gene calls are TRBV6-5 and TRBJ2-3; no clear D. The ends were cut back, 6 bases at V and 5 bases at J, with 12 bases in the middle. In germline, CDR1 is MNHEY, CDR2 SVGAGI. The CDR3 sequence is 13 residues long. CDR3 coding DNA: TGTGCCAGCAGGTCCCCGGACGGAGATACGCAGTATTTT. This codes for CASRSPDGDTQYF.

There are a few counts of this clonotype. The chain carries TRBV9 and TRBJ2-5; 11 bases agree with TRBD2. The junction had 3 bases not matched to a gene; V was cut back by 5 bases and J by 3 bases. The germline V gene has CDR1 SGDLS and CDR2 YYNGEE. CDR3 size: 14 residues. The DNA for the CDR3 is TGTGCCAGCAGTAGACTAGCGGGAAAAGAGACCCAGTACTTC. The encoded protein is CASSRLAGKETQYF. Complete variable domain (other parts from reference TRBV9 and TRBJ2-5): DSGVTQTPKHLITATGQRVTLRCSPRSGDLSVYWYQQSLDQGLQFLIQYYNGEERAKGNILERFSAQQFPDLHSELNLSSLELGDSALYFCASSRLAGKETQYFGPGTRLLVL.

This clonotype showed up many times. CDR3 loop: CASGTETQYF. DNA for the CDR3: TGTGCCAGCGGAACCGAGACCCAGTACTTC. The V and J genes are TRBV6-2 or TRBV6-3 and TRBJ2-5; D not certain. Per the germline V gene, CDR1 is MNHEY and CDR2 is SVGEGT. The CDR3 loop spans 10 amino acids. The V and J ends lost 8 bases and 5 bases respectively, with 6 bases between them.

Many counts were recorded for this clonotype. J is TRBJ1-3 and V is TRBV5-1; D may be TRBD1 (5 bases). Deletions cut 0 bases from V and 2 bases from J, with 9 bases between. Germline CDR1 and CDR2: SGHRS and YFSETQ. The CDR3 is made up of 15 amino acids. The chain's CDR3 is CASSLASGPGNTIYF. CDR3 in DNA: TGCGCCAGCAGCTTGGCCTCAGGGCCTGGAAACACCATATATTTT.

This sequence joins TRBV11-2 and TRBJ2-5; D unresolved. CDR3 length: 16 amino acids. The V end was cut by 0 bases, the J end by 6 bases, with 17 bases between. Germline CDR1 is SGHAT and CDR2 is FQNNGV. CDR3 sequence reads: CASSLDRKNPLKTQYF. The CDR3 nucleotides are TGTGCCAGCAGCTTAGATAGAAAAAACCCCCTCAAGACCCAGTACTTC. Filled out from reference TRBV11-2 and TRBJ2-5, the complete variable domain reads EAGVAQSPRYKIIEKRQSVAFWCNPISGHATLYWYQQILGQGPKLLIQFQNNGVVDDSQLPKDRFSAERLKGVDSTLKIQPAKLEDSAVYLCASSLDRKNPLKTQYFGPGTRLLVL.

This clonotype was seen ten or more times. The V and J genes are TRBV3-1 and TRBJ1-1; unclear D gene. This CDR3 is 15 amino acids long. Germline values: CDR1 LGHDT, CDR2 YNNKEL (reference sequence). V was pared by 1 base and J by 1 base, with 10 bases between. CDR3 DNA sequence: TGTGCCAGCAGCCAAGCGCCACCTAAGAACACTGAAGCTTTCTTT. This translates into CASSQAPPKNTEAFF.

This clonotype was seen a handful of times. The chain combines TRBV7-2 with TRBJ2-7; 12 nucleotides agree with TRBD2. The V gene end was trimmed by 6 bases and the J gene end by 2 bases; junction bases not matched to a gene: 5. The CDR3 sequence is 15 residues long. Germline CDR1 SGHTA, CDR2 FQGNSA. CDR3: CASRWTSGTTYEQYF. The CDR3 DNA sequence: TGTGCCAGCAGGTGGACTAGCGGGACCACCTACGAGCAGTACTTC.

This clonotype was seen at least ten times. The V call is TRBV9, the J call TRBJ1-1, with D possibly being TRBD1 (5 bases). With 0 bases removed from V and 3 bases from J, the gap between germline ends came to 12 bases. CDR3 length: 15 residues. CDR1 and CDR2 (germline): SGDLS, YYNGEE. The CDR3 DNA sequence: TGTGCCAGCAGCGTAGATGCTAGGGACCACACTGAAGCTTTCTTT. It yields the protein CASSVDARDHTEAFF. Using reference TRBV9 and TRBJ1-1 for the parts outside the CDR3, the full variable domain is DSGVTQTPKHLITATGQRVTLRCSPRSGDLSVYWYQQSLDQGLQFLIQYYNGEERAKGNILERFSAQQFPDLHSELNLSSLELGDSALYFCASSVDARDHTEAFFGQGTRLTVV.

This sequence joins TRBV24-1 and TRBJ2-5; the match to TRBD2 covers 7 bases. The CDR3 runs 15 residues. V was clipped by 4 bases and J by 5 bases; unmatched bases: 9. The germline V gene encodes CDR1 KGHDR and CDR2 SFDVKD. The CDR3 loop is CATSDPGLVGETQYF. The CDR3 bases are TGTGCCACCAGTGACCCTGGACTAGTGGGGGAGACCCAGTACTTC.

In its sample, this clonotype was seen many times. The V call is TRBV24-1, the J call TRBJ2-3; D is perhaps TRBD2 (6 bases). The CDR3 is 16 residues long. Trimming shortened V by 4 bases and J by 0 bases, and 13 bases separated the two germline ends. Looked up from germline, CDR1 is KGHDR and CDR2 is SFDVKD. CDR3: CATSDPSDPSTDTQYF. CDR3 DNA sequence: TGTGCCACCAGTGACCCTAGCGACCCTAGCACAGATACGCAGTATTTT.

This clonotype was detected ten times or more. V gene TRBV7-2 combines with J gene TRBJ2-1; tentative D call: TRBD1 (5 bases). The V gene lost 4 bases and the J gene lost 0 bases, with 10 bases spanning the gap. There are 15 residues in the CDR3. From germline, CDR1 is SGHTA and CDR2 FQGNSA. As DNA, the CDR3 is TGTGCCAGCAGCTCAGACAGTAGCTCCTACAATGAGCAGTTCTTC. Encoded protein: CASSSDSSSYNEQFF.

This clonotype turned up a few times. This sequence joins TRBV6-1 and TRBJ2-5; D gene unclear. V gave up 0 bases and J gave up 5 bases, with 4 bases separating them. The germline V gene has CDR1 MNHNS and CDR2 SASEGT. There are 12 residues in the CDR3. The CDR3 DNA is TGTGCCAGCAGTGAAGCAGGGGAGACCCAGTACTTC. This translates into CASSEAGETQYF.

This clonotype has at least ten counts. The V and J genes are TRBV5-1 and TRBJ2-4; TRBD1 is a possible D gene (5 bases). V was clipped by 0 bases and J by 8 bases, with 15 bases between them. Germline CDR1 is SGHRS and CDR2 is YFSETQ. This CDR3 is 15 amino acids long. CDR3 bases: TGCGCCAGCAGCTTGGCTGGGCAGGGAACATACATTCAGTACTTC. Translated, it gives CASSLAGQGTYIQYF.